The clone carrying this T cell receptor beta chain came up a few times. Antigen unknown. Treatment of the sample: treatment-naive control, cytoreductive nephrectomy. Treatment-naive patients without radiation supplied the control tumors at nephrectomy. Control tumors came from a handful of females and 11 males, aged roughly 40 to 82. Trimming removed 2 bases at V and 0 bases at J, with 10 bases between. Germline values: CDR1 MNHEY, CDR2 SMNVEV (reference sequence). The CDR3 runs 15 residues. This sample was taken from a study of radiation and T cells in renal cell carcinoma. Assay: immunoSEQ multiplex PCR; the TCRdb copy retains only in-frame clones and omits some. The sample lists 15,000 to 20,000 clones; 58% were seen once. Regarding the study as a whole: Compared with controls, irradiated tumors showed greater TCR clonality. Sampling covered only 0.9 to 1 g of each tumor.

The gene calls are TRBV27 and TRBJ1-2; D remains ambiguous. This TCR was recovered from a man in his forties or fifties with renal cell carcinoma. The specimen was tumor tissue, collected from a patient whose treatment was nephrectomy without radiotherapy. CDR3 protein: CASSLRAPANYGYTF. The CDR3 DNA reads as TGTGCCAGCAGTTTAAGGGCGCCCGCTAACTATGGCTACACCTTC.